One T cell receptor (beta chain) is described in this entry. The antigen remains undetermined. The data are from a study of response to subunit inactivated influenza vaccine. Study results and caveats: Authors proposed each seasonal influenza vaccination draws in few new T cells.

TCRdb re-called the RT-PCR reads through MiXCR, storing one row per CDR3 protein. Of 650,000 to 700,000 distinct CDR3 sequences in the sample, approximately 14% were seen once. The germline CDR1 and CDR2 sequences are SGDLS and YYNGEE. The ends lost 3 bases at V and 1 base at J; junction bases unmatched: 3. The CDR3 has 14 residues. This clonotype originated in a man aged 50 to 60 who received an inactivated influenza vaccine. The chain recombines TRBV9 with TRBJ1-1, with 7 bases matching TRBD1. Sequenced material: PBMCs from blood, taken 12 days after vaccination. CDR3 DNA: TGTGCCAGCAGCGGTCGACAGGGGAACACTGAAGCTTTCTTT. It codes for CASSGRQGNTEAFF.